This T cell receptor beta chain was documented in a study of blood T cell repertoires in COVID-19 (dated by TCRdb to the early 2020s). In the study overall: Samples from collaborators originated in the United States, Italy and Spain and spanned both the acute and convalescent phases of COVID-19. The material from the prospective study consisted of cDNA or gDNA derived from T cells, B-cell-depleted T cells, or PBMCs. The dataset comprised deeply sampled blood TCRbeta repertoires from subjects exposed to, actively infected with, or recovered from COVID-19. The repertoires were released in a freely available public database meant as a resource for research on the immune response to SARS-CoV-2. Samples came from the ongoing ImmuneRACE study (first 160 participants) plus 1,254 subjects from 6 global collaborators. Nearly every sample came with metadata listing a de-identified subject ID, COVID-19 status, age in years and sex. Where available, HLA class I and class II types were obtained from metadata supplied by the sample provider rather than from assay-based typing.

CDR1 and CDR2 were assigned from the germline V gene (reference sequence) as LGHDT and YNNKEL. The CDR3 covers 14 residues, taking in both the cysteine and the phenylalanine. Only CDR3 DNA remains: 42 bases, in frame from the first base. Germline trimming: 5 bases from V, 2 bases from J; junction bases outside gene matches: 3. Notes on this clone: No antigen is known for it. Qualities for individual bases were not recorded, and no much larger clone is one base off.

The immunoSEQ Assay, a bias-controlled multiplex PCR, was used to amplify TCRbeta CDR3 regions from genomic DNA. In the original analysis: The number of nucleated cells in each sample was estimated from the amplification of reference gene primers within the assay. To quantify the absolute abundance of each unique TCRbeta CDR3 rearrangement, sequence reads were collapsed and filtered. For each sample, productive Simpson clonality was calculated by taking the square root of Simpson's diversity index across productive rearrangements. TCRdb stores this immuneACCESS table with in-frame sequences only. Part of the clones is absent; in the studies checked, under half of the shortfall reflects unresolved V genes, and no reason is known for the rest. The DNA gave D and trimming, while V, J and clone size come from that table. The sample records around 250,000 clones, roughly 85% of which are singletons. Of the sample, less than 6.5% is held by the ten largest clones.

Collaborating institutions collected whole blood in K2EDTA tubes following their own protocols. Collaborator samples were shipped for TCRbeta analysis as frozen whole blood, isolated PBMCs, or DNA extracted from either sample type. The full study reports these points: The amount of clinical and demographic metadata varied by source and participant and was provided uncurated.

The V and J segments used are TRBV3-1 (or the pseudogene TRBV3-2) and TRBJ1-3, with 7 middle bases fitting TRBD1. Sequencing input: peripheral blood. The sequence was obtained from a man between 50 and 59 years old with active or convalescent COVID-19. CDR3 loop: CASSTQGTGNTIYF. The base sequence is TGTGCCAGCAGCACACAGGGGACTGGAAACACCATATATTTT.